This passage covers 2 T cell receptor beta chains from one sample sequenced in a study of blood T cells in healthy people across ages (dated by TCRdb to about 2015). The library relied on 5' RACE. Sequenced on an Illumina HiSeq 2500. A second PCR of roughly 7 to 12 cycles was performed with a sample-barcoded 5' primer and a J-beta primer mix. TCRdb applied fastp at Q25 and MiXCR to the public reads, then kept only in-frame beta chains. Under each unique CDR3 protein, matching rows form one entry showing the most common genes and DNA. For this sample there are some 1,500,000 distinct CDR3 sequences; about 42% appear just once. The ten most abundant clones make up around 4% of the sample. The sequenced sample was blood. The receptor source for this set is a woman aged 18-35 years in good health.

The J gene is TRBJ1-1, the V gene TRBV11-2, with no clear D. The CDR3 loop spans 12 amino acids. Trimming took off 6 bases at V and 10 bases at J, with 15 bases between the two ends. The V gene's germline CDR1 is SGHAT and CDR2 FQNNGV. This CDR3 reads CASSYTNSGAFF. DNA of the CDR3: TGTGCCAGCAGTTATACAAACAGTGGAGCTTTCTTT.

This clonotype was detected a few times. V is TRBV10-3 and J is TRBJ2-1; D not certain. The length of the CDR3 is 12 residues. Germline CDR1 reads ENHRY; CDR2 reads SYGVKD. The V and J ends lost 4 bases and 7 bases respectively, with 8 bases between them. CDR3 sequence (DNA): TGTGCCATCAGTGTCGGTAGTAATGAGCAGTTCTTC. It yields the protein CAISVGSNEQFF.